The source of this TCR beta chain is a study of blood T cell repertoires in COVID-19. Source study methods: Quantification of nucleated cells was approximated via reference gene primer amplification. Generated by immunoSEQ multiplex PCR, the TCRdb table keeps only in-frame clones and is missing some. That table is the source of V, J and clone size, and D and trimming were worked out from the DNA. The profile shows some 150,000 clones, around nine tenths of them singletons. Germline loops: CDR1 SQVTM, CDR2 ANQGSEA. The CDR3 contains 13 residues. Trimming at V came to 7 bases and at J to 6 bases, leaving 9 bases not matched to a gene.

Sequencing was performed on peripheral blood. This chain connects TRBV29-1 to TRBJ2-1; 7 nucleotides match TRBD2. This clonotype was sampled from a woman aged 50 to 65 with active or convalescent COVID-19. The CDR3 spells CSAGSSGANEQFF. DNA of the CDR3: TGCAGCGCGGGTTCTAGCGGTGCCAATGAGCAGTTCTTC.